The 21 T cell receptor beta chains given below trace back to one sample, sequenced in a study of blood T cell repertoires in COVID-19 (dated by TCRdb to the early 2020s). The method behind the library was the immunoSEQ multiplex PCR assay. The table comes from immuneACCESS by way of TCRdb, which keeps in-frame sequences with V and J called. Part of the clones is missing from these tables; in studies checked, under half for an unresolved V gene and the rest for unknown reasons. Recorded for this sample are around 260,000 clones; about nine tenths of them occurred a single time. The ten top clones hold 2% to 2.5% of the sample. Sequenced input: peripheral blood. These receptor sequences come from a woman younger than 45 with COVID-19, enrolled during active disease.

This chain uses TRBV28 with TRBJ1-1, with a tentative D call TRBD1 (5 bases). Germline V gives CDR1 MDHEN, CDR2 SYDVKM. The CDR3 runs 15 residues. V was trimmed by 6 bases and J by 5 bases, leaving 19 bases between them. The CDR3, as DNA: TGTGCCAGCAGACCCAGCCAGGGTGTCGGGACTGAAGCTTTCTTT. Amino acids: CASRPSQGVGTEAFF.

The chain is built from TRBV11-2 and TRBJ1-2; 7 bases fit TRBD1. The CDR3 contains 14 residues. V was clipped by 0 bases and J by 4 bases; unmatched bases: 2. The germline V gene encodes CDR1 SGHAT and CDR2 FQNNGV. The CDR3 coding sequence is TGTGCCAGCAGCTTAGAAGGGACAGCCTATGGCTACACCTTC. It codes for CASSLEGTAYGYTF.

The gene calls are TRBV5-1 and TRBJ2-7; 11 bases map to TRBD2. V dropped 0 bases and J dropped 2; count of bases not matched to a gene: 4. The CDR3 covers 16 residues. The V gene's germline CDR1 is SGHRS and CDR2 YFSETQ. As DNA, the CDR3 is TGCGCCAGCAGCTTGGTCCTAGCGGGAGGCACCTACGAGCAGTACTTC. It yields the protein CASSLVLAGGTYEQYF.

This clone came up once. The chain uses TRBV6-5 and TRBJ1-2; TRBD1 agrees at 8 bases. The CDR3 length is 15 residues. Germline V lookup: CDR1 MNHEY, CDR2 SVGAGI. Trimming took 2 bases from V and 3 from J; bases not matched to a gene: 5. The CDR3 nucleotides read TGTGCCAGCAGTTACCGCACGGACAGGGACTATGGCTACACCTTC. This codes for CASSYRTDRDYGYTF.

The rearrangement links TRBV18 to TRBJ1-4; 9 bases align to TRBD1. CDR1 and CDR2 from the germline V gene are KGHSH and LQKENI. This CDR3 region has 14 residues. J lost 7 bases, V lost 6 bases, and 6 bases had no gene match. The DNA of the CDR3 is TGTGCCAGCTCGGCCGGGACAGGGATTGAAAAACTGTTTTTT. Translated: CASSAGTGIEKLFF. The variable domain in full, with the rest retrieved from reference TRBV18 and TRBJ1-4, is NAGVMQNPRHLVRRRGQEARLRCSPMKGHSHVYWYRQLPEEGLKFMVYLQKENIIDESGMPKERFSAEFPKEGPSILRIQQVVRGDSAAYFCASSAGTGIEKLFFGSGTQLSVL.

The chain employs TRBV5-6 and TRBJ2-7; 13 bases map to TRBD2. V was pared by 2 bases and J by 5 bases, with 4 bases of the junction left unmatched. The CDR3 extends over 15 amino acids. The germline V gene encodes CDR1 SGHDT and CDR2 YYEEEE. The CDR3 DNA reads TGTGCCAGCAGCTTACTAGCGGGAGGGCGGAACGAGCAGTACTTC. Amino acids: CASSLLAGGRNEQYF.

J is TRBJ2-2 and V is TRBV11-2, with D perhaps TRBD2 (5 bases). The CDR3 runs 16 residues. Trimming took 5 bases from V and 5 from J, leaving 18 bases between them. Germline CDR1 reads SGHAT; CDR2 reads FQNNGV. The CDR3, as DNA: TGTGCCAGCAGCCCCGAGGGATCGTGGGGAACCGGGGAGCTGTTTTTT. Translated, it gives CASSPEGSWGTGELFF. The full variable domain, in which reference TRBV11-2 and TRBJ2-2 provide the parts outside the CDR3, is EAGVAQSPRYKIIEKRQSVAFWCNPISGHATLYWYQQILGQGPKLLIQFQNNGVVDDSQLPKDRFSAERLKGVDSTLKIQPAKLEDSAVYLCASSPEGSWGTGELFFGEGSRLTVL.

In nucleotides, the CDR3 is TGTGCCAGCAGCAAGGGGCCCACATACGAGCAGTACTTC. It is translated as CASSKGPTYEQYF. The chain links TRBV3-1 (or the pseudogene TRBV3-2) to TRBJ2-7; possibly TRBD1 for D (5 bases). This CDR3 has 13 residues. Germline V gene lookup returns CDR1 LGHDT and CDR2 YNNKEL (reference sequence). V was shortened by 5 bases and J by 4 bases, with 12 bases between the two germline ends.

This clone was found once. The chain recombines TRBV7-9 with TRBJ2-7; the D gene is possibly TRBD2 (6 bases). This CDR3 contains 12 residues. V lost 6 bases and J lost 3, with 9 bases in between. CDR1 SEHNR and CDR2 FQNEAQ come from the germline V gene (reference sequence). For the CDR3, the DNA is TGTGCCAGCAGGGACTACCACTACGAGCAGTACTTC. This translates into CASRDYHYEQYF.

This chain links TRBV11-2 with TRBJ1-1; tentative D call: TRBD1 (6 bases). V shed 1 base and J shed 3 bases, with 15 bases lying between them. The length of the CDR3 is 16 residues. The germline V gene encodes CDR1 SGHAT and CDR2 FQNNGV. The CDR3 bases are TGTGCCAGCAGCTTAGGGGTTACAGGGTGGCACACTGAAGCTTTCTTT. It specifies CASSLGVTGWHTEAFF.

The chain has TRBV5-6 and TRBJ1-2; TRBD1 aligns across 10 bases. CDR1 is SGHDT and CDR2 is YYEEEE in the germline V gene. The length of the CDR3 is 14 residues. V lost 0 bases to trimming and J lost 7 bases; unmatched junction nucleotides: 3. CDR3 protein: CASSLGDRGLGYTF. DNA of the CDR3: TGTGCCAGCAGCTTGGGGGACAGGGGACTTGGCTACACCTTC.

The rearrangement uses TRBV19 and TRBJ2-1; 11 nucleotides match TRBD1. After removal of 3 bases from V and 7 bases from J, the junction contained 5 bases not matched to a gene. In germline, CDR1 is LNHDA, CDR2 SQIVND (reference sequence). The CDR3 runs 15 residues. The CDR3 protein is CASSIGDRGKNEQFF. The CDR3 nucleotides are TGTGCCAGTAGTATCGGGGACAGGGGGAAAAATGAGCAGTTCTTC.

This clone is a singleton in its sample. The chain carries TRBV28 and TRBJ1-1, with TRBD1 identical over 9 bases. J was trimmed by 4 bases and V by 6 bases; bases with no gene match: 12. Germline CDR1 and CDR2: MDHEN and SYDVKM. The CDR3 extends over 16 amino acids. CDR3 loop: CASSPSRGQGGTEAFF. Written as DNA, the CDR3 is TGTGCCAGCAGCCCTTCTCGGGGACAGGGTGGCACTGAAGCTTTCTTT. The full variable domain, with the rest looked up from reference TRBV28 and TRBJ1-1, is DVKVTQSSRYLVKRTGEKVFLECVQDMDHENMFWYRQDPGLGLRLIYFSYDVKMKEKGDIPEGYSVSREKKERFSLILESASTNQTSMYLCASSPSRGQGGTEAFFGQGTRLTVV.

The V call is TRBV6-4, the J call TRBJ2-1, with TRBD2 matching over 8 bases. CDR3 size: 15 residues. Trimming took 5 bases from V and 0 from J; bases not matched to a gene: 3. Germline V lookup: CDR1 MRHNA, CDR2 SNTAGT. The chain's CDR3 is CASSSSGLSYNEQFF. CDR3 DNA sequence: TGTGCCAGCAGTTCTAGCGGGCTCTCCTACAATGAGCAGTTCTTC.

The chain recombines TRBV7-2 with TRBJ1-2; 9 nucleotides align to TRBD1. This CDR3 contains 14 residues. Trimming at V came to 1 base and at J to 8 bases, leaving 5 bases not matched to a gene. From germline, CDR1 is SGHTA and CDR2 FQGNSA. The CDR3 protein is CASSLVQGANGYTF. The CDR3 DNA sequence: TGTGCCAGCAGCTTAGTACAGGGGGCGAACGGCTACACCTTC.

The chain employs TRBV28 and TRBJ1-4; D unclear. Germline V gives CDR1 MDHEN, CDR2 SYDVKM. The CDR3 runs 16 residues. V lost 6 bases, J lost 0 bases, and 14 bases lay in between. The CDR3 loop reads CASSSRLYATNEKLFF. CDR3 coding DNA: TGTGCCAGCAGCTCGCGCTTATATGCAACTAATGAAAAACTGTTTTTT.

The chain has TRBV5-5 and TRBJ1-1; no firm D call. The CDR3 is 13 residues long. In germline, CDR1 is SGHKS, CDR2 YYEKEE (reference sequence). With 1 base removed from V and 0 bases from J, the gap between germline ends came to 4 bases. Here the CDR3 reads CASSLSVNTEAFF. DNA for the CDR3: TGTGCCAGCAGCTTGTCAGTGAACACTGAAGCTTTCTTT.

V gene TRBV7-9 combines with J gene TRBJ1-1, with D perhaps TRBD1 (5 bases). The CDR3 consists of 12 residues. V dropped 4 bases and J dropped 5 bases, with 8 bases sitting between them. The germline V gene has CDR1 SEHNR and CDR2 FQNEAQ (reference sequence). The chain's CDR3 is CASSYGGTEAFF. As DNA, the CDR3 is TGTGCCAGCAGCTACGGGGGGACTGAAGCTTTCTTT.

This clone has more than one count but fewer than ten. This chain connects TRBV5-1 to TRBJ2-3; 7 nucleotides match TRBD2. Trimming cost V 0 bases and J 2 bases; bases outside gene matches: 6. CDR1 SGHRS and CDR2 YFSETQ come from the germline V gene. This CDR3 contains 16 residues. CDR3 region: CASSLGDYQNTDTQYF. Here the CDR3 DNA reads TGCGCCAGCAGCTTGGGGGACTACCAAAACACAGATACGCAGTATTTT.

The gene calls are TRBV19 and TRBJ2-7, with TRBD2 matching 7 bases. The CDR3 spans 14 residues. CDR1 is LNHDA, CDR2 SQIVND, per germline (reference sequence). V lost 3 bases to trimming and J lost 3 bases; unmatched junction nucleotides: 5. The DNA for the CDR3 is TGTGCCAGTAGTATCGGAGGGAGGGGCTACGAGCAGTACTTC. This sequence encodes CASSIGGRGYEQYF.

The CDR3 region is CASSSGLAIHYEQFF. The CDR3 bases are TGTGCCAGCAGCTCGGGACTAGCCATCCACTATGAGCAGTTCTTC. V gene TRBV7-9 combines with J gene TRBJ2-1; the match to TRBD2 covers 9 bases. The CDR3 length is 15 residues. Germline CDR1 is SEHNR and CDR2 is FQNEAQ (reference sequence). V dropped 4 bases and J dropped 8; count of bases not matched to a gene: 9.